The 22 T cell receptor beta chains given below trace back to one sample, sequenced in a study of T cell responses to AZD1222 COVID-19 vaccine. Profiling relied on immunoSEQ multiplex PCR, and the TCRdb table lists in-frame clones only, not all of them. The repertoire includes 84,000 or so clones, approximately 90% of them detected once, and less than 1.6% sits in the top ten. The source material was peripheral blood, sampled on day 0 of AZD1222 vaccination. These receptors were taken from an adult in good health.

This rearrangement joins TRBV15 to TRBJ1-5; no clear D gene. Trimming removed 7 bases at V and 2 bases at J, with 15 bases between. Germline V gives CDR1 LNHNV, CDR2 YYDKDF (reference sequence). The CDR3 length is 15 residues. The CDR3: CATTSNGYRNQPQHF. Written as DNA, the CDR3 is TGTGCCACCACCTCGAATGGGTATCGCAATCAGCCCCAGCATTTT.

CDR3 residues: CASSQTSGTGREKLFF. The CDR3 DNA reads as TGTGCCAGCAGCCAGACCTCCGGGACAGGGAGGGAAAAACTGTTTTTT. This chain connects TRBV7-9 to TRBJ1-4; 9 bases match TRBD1. With V trimmed by 5 bases and J by 8 bases, 12 bases remained unmatched. Germline lookup yields CDR1 SEHNR and CDR2 FQNEAQ (reference sequence). The CDR3 has 16 residues.

The chain combines TRBV19 with TRBJ2-7; tentative D call: TRBD1 (6 bases). The CDR3 runs to 15 residues. Deletions cut 5 bases from V and 0 bases from J, with 14 bases between. Germline loops: CDR1 LNHDA, CDR2 SQIVND (reference sequence). The CDR3 DNA follows: TGTGCCAGTAGTCTGGGGGCAGAGAGCTCCTACGAGCAGTACTTC. Amino acids: CASSLGAESSYEQYF.

The count of this clone is one. V and J are TRBV2 and TRBJ1-5, with TRBD1 identical over 8 bases. The CDR3 runs to 14 residues. CDR1 SNHLY and CDR2 FYNNEI come from the germline V gene. V dropped 6 bases and J dropped 5; count of bases not matched to a gene: 6. Here the CDR3 DNA reads TGTGCCAGCAGCGGACAGGGTCGGGATCAGCCCCAGCATTTT. Its translation: CASSGQGRDQPQHF.

This clone has just a few counts. The J gene is TRBJ1-3, the V gene TRBV11-2; D ambiguous. The CDR3 is 16 residues long. The germline CDR1 and CDR2 sequences are SGHAT and FQNNGV. V lost 2 bases and J lost 0, with 11 bases in between. CDR3 sequence (DNA): TGTGCCAGCAGCTTAAGAGACACGAGCTCTGGAAACACCATATATTTT. Residues: CASSLRDTSSGNTIYF.

The rearrangement links TRBV7-9 to TRBJ2-3, with TRBD2 matching 10 bases. Germline V gene sequence: CDR1 SEHNR, CDR2 FQNEAQ (reference sequence). The J segment lost 4 bases and the V segment lost 2 bases, leaving 6 bases of the junction unmatched. This CDR3 spans 16 amino acids. CDR3 protein: CASSLSGRARADTQYF. The CDR3 coding sequence is TGTGCCAGCAGCTTAAGCGGGAGGGCCCGGGCAGATACGCAGTATTTT.

The chain uses TRBV19 and TRBJ2-1, with TRBD1 identical over 7 bases. CDR3 size: 13 residues. CDR1 is LNHDA, CDR2 SQIVND, per germline (reference sequence). V was pared by 5 bases and J by 6 bases, with 4 bases of the junction left unmatched. This CDR3 is CASSRGQSNEQFF. In DNA form, the CDR3 reads TGTGCCAGTAGTCGGGGACAGTCCAATGAGCAGTTCTTC.

The rearrangement joins TRBV11-3 to TRBJ2-7; D tentatively fits TRBD1 or TRBD2 (5 bases each). The CDR3 has 14 amino acids. Germline CDR1 SGHNT, CDR2 YENEEA. The germline V and J ends were trimmed by 5 bases and 0 bases, with 11 bases remaining between them. The CDR3 DNA reads as TGTGCCAGCAGCCGGGACCCTAGCTCCTACGAGCAGTACTTC. It encodes CASSRDPSSYEQYF.

Written as DNA, the CDR3 is TGTGCCAGCAGCCTCCCCTTAGGGAACACTGAAGCTTTCTTT. It is translated as CASSLPLGNTEAFF. V and J are TRBV7-3 and TRBJ1-1; no firm D call. V lost 5 bases and J 1 base, leaving 11 bases between the germline ends. The CDR3 runs 14 residues. Germline lookup yields CDR1 SGHTA and CDR2 FQGTGA.

The chain recombines TRBV7-6 with TRBJ1-1; the match to TRBD1 covers 7 bases. CDR1 and CDR2 from the germline V gene are SGHVS and FNYEAQ. CDR3 size: 15 residues. The J segment lost 5 bases and the V segment lost 5 bases, leaving 11 bases of the junction unmatched. The CDR3 is CASSPGGAGGTEAFF. Written as DNA, the CDR3 is TGTGCCAGCAGCCCAGGGGGGGCAGGGGGAACTGAAGCTTTCTTT.

The chain is built from TRBV6-5 and TRBJ1-1; 9 nucleotides line up with TRBD1. V lost 5 bases, J lost 4 bases, and 5 bases stayed unmatched. The CDR3 sequence is 14 residues long. Germline CDR1 reads MNHEY; CDR2 reads SVGAGI. Here the CDR3 reads CASSLNRGRTEAFF. The DNA of the CDR3 is TGTGCCAGCAGTCTAAACAGGGGGCGCACTGAAGCTTTCTTT.

The V gene is TRBV7-9, the J gene TRBJ1-1; D is unclear. CDR1 is SEHNR, CDR2 FQNEAQ, per germline (reference sequence). This CDR3 is 12 amino acids long. V was shortened by 1 base and J by 5 bases, with 5 bases between the two germline ends. Here the CDR3 DNA reads TGTGCCAGCAGCTTAGGGGAAACTGAAGCTTTCTTT. Translated: CASSLGETEAFF.

The chain employs TRBV3-1 (or the pseudogene TRBV3-2) and TRBJ2-1; 10 nucleotides match TRBD2. The CDR3 has 16 amino acids. Per the germline V gene, CDR1 is LGHDT and CDR2 is YNNKEL (reference sequence). Losses at the gene ends were 6 bases for V and 0 bases for J; bases not matched to a gene: 5. The CDR3 DNA is TGTGCCAGCAGACTAGCGGGGCCGAGCTCCTACAATGAGCAGTTCTTC. As protein: CASRLAGPSSYNEQFF.

V gene TRBV24-1 combines with J gene TRBJ2-3; TRBD2 aligns across 7 bases. Germline CDR1 KGHDR, CDR2 SFDVKD. The CDR3 runs 16 residues. J gave up 4 bases and V 3 bases, and 9 bases lay outside the gene matches. CDR3 bases: TGTGCCACCAGTGATGTTAGCTCGGGAGGTGCAGATACGCAGTATTTT. Amino acid sequence: CATSDVSSGGADTQYF.

The J gene is TRBJ2-7, the V gene TRBV2; possible D gene TRBD2, 6 bases. Deletions cut 6 bases from V and 4 bases from J, with 13 bases between. The CDR3 sequence is 13 residues long. Germline CDR1 SNHLY, CDR2 FYNNEI. Written as DNA, the CDR3 is TGTGCCAGCAGCCGACTAGTTCGGTACGAGCAGTACTTC. It encodes CASSRLVRYEQYF.

This clone has a single count. The chain is built from TRBV6-2 or TRBV6-3 and TRBJ1-5, with D uncertain. Germline V gene data show CDR1 as MNHEY and CDR2 as SVGEGT. Trimming took off 4 bases at V and 4 bases at J, with 8 bases between the two ends. This CDR3 is 13 amino acids long. CDR3 DNA sequence: TGTGCCAGCAGTTCAATGGGTAATCAGCCCCAGCATTTT. Translating gives CASSSMGNQPQHF.

The chain joins TRBV12-3 or TRBV12-4 to TRBJ2-1; D call uncertain. The CDR3 totals 11 residues. Deletions cut 3 bases from V and 9 bases from J, with 6 bases between. The CDR3 is CASSFLGEQFF. CDR3 in DNA: TGTGCCAGCAGTTTTCTCGGTGAGCAGTTCTTC.

The chain uses TRBV4-2 and TRBJ2-4; D might be TRBD2 (5 bases). Germline loops: CDR1 LGHNA, CDR2 YNFKEQ. V gave up 0 bases and J gave up 1 base, with 13 bases separating them. The CDR3 is made up of 17 amino acids. CDR3 sequence reads: CASSQDDGEWAKNIQYF. CDR3 in DNA: TGTGCCAGCAGCCAAGATGATGGGGAGTGGGCCAAAAACATTCAGTACTTC.

Notes on this clone: In the same sample, other DNA sequences code for this CDR3. The chain links TRBV29-1 to TRBJ2-3, with D uncertain. CDR3 length: 13 residues. Trimming pared 4 bases from V and 0 bases from J, leaving 8 bases between. Germline values: CDR1 SQVTM, CDR2 ANQGSEA. This CDR3 is CSVVGSSTDTQYF. The DNA of the CDR3 is TGCAGCGTTGTCGGATCTAGCACAGATACGCAGTATTTT.

The rearrangement joins TRBV7-3 to TRBJ2-7; D remains unclear. There are 11 residues in the CDR3. V was trimmed by 2 bases and J by 7 bases, leaving 6 bases between them. Germline loops: CDR1 SGHTA, CDR2 FQGTGA. The CDR3 coding sequence is TGTGCCAGCAGCTTAGGTCGAGAGCAGTACTTC. Its protein is CASSLGREQYF.

V and J are TRBV5-1 and TRBJ1-1, with D maybe TRBD1 (6 bases). Germline V gives CDR1 SGHRS, CDR2 YFSETQ. V gave up 3 bases and J gave up 4 bases, with 19 bases separating them. This CDR3 has 16 amino acids. The CDR3 nucleotides are TGCGCCAGCAGCTCCACGGGGGGCGTTCAGGGCACTGAAGCTTTCTTT. It is translated as CASSSTGGVQGTEAFF.

Comment on this clone: A read error may account for a junction end that differs from germline. The chain links TRBV6-6 to TRBJ1-5; D gene unclear. The CDR3 sequence is 12 residues long. The germline gives CDR1 MNHNY, CDR2 SVGAGI (reference sequence). Here the CDR3 DNA reads TGTGCCAGCAGTGACTCCCATCAGCCCCAGCATTTT. It encodes CASSDSHQPQHF.